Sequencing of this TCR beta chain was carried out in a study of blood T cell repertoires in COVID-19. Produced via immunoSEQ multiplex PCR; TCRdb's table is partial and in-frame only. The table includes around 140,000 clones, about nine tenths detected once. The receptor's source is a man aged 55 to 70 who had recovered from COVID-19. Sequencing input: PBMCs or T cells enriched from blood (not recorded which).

CDR3 amino acids: CASSRTSGLSTDTQYF. The CDR3 DNA sequence: TGTGCCAGCAGCCGGACTAGCGGACTTAGCACAGATACGCAGTATTTT. This chain connects TRBV5-4 to TRBJ2-3; TRBD2 matches 10 bases. The CDR3 runs to 16 residues. Germline-derived CDR1 and CDR2 are SGHNT and YYREEE (reference sequence). Trimming removed 4 bases from V and 0 bases from J; junction bases left unmatched: 5.